This record looks at one T cell receptor (beta chain) sequence and its context. Some clones are missing from TCRdb's copy, which holds only in-frame ones; the method was immunoSEQ multiplex PCR. The top ten hold under 3.5% of the sample, which has approximately 200,000 clones, around 83% seen once. This record belongs to a study of blood T cell repertoires in COVID-19. The CDR3 spans 14 residues. Germline CDR1 SNHLY, CDR2 FYNNEI. Trimming took 4 bases from V and 7 from J; bases not matched to a gene: 5. The sequenced sample was peripheral blood. The V call is TRBV2, the J call TRBJ2-4, with 9 bases identical to TRBD2. The sequence derives from a man aged 50 to 59 who had recovered from COVID-19. CDR3 coding DNA: TGTGCCAGCAGTGGGACTAGCGTGTTGAACATTCAGTACTTC. Translation: CASSGTSVLNIQYF. Full variable domain (remainder filled in from reference TRBV2 and TRBJ2-4): EPEVTQTPSHQVTQMGQEVILRCVPISNHLYFYWYRQILGQKVEFLVSFYNNEISEKSEIFDDQFSVERPDGSNFTLKIRSTKLEDSAMYFCASSGTSVLNIQYFGAGTRLSVL.